The sequence of this T cell receptor (beta chain) was determined in a study of control samples from healthy donors and cancer patients. The CDR3 is made up of 13 amino acids. The germline V and J ends were trimmed by 3 bases and 2 bases, with 5 bases remaining between them. Measured with immunoSEQ multiplex PCR; TCRdb has only the in-frame clones, and not every one. The sample holds about 97,000 clones, roughly 90% seen once. Sequencing was performed on blood. The sequence was collected from a young man in good health. The chain has TRBV12-3 or TRBV12-4 and TRBJ1-5; D gene unclear. CDR3 coding DNA: TGTGCCAGCAGTTTCGAAGGCAATCAGCCCCAGCATTTT. Translation: CASSFEGNQPQHF.